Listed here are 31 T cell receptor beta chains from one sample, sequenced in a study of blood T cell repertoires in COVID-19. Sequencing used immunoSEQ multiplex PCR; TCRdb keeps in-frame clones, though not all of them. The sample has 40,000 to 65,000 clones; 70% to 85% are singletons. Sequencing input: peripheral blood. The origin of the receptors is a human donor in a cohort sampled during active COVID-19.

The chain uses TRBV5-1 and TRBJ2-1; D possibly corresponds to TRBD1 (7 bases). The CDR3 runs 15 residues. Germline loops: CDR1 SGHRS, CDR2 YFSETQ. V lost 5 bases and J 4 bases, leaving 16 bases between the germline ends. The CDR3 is CASRPAGQTYNEQFF. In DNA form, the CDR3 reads TGCGCCAGCAGGCCTGCGGGACAGACTTACAATGAGCAGTTCTTC.

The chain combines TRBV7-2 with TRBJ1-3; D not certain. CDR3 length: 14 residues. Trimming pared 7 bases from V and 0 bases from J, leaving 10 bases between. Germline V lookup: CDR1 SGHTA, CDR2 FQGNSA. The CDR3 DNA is TGTGCCAGCACCGAGGGTAACTCTGGAAACACCATATATTTT. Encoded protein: CASTEGNSGNTIYF.

This CDR3 reads CASSRQGLPGNTIYF. Written as DNA, the CDR3 is TGTGCCAGCAGTAGACAGGGTCTCCCTGGAAACACCATATATTTT. The V and J genes are TRBV27 and TRBJ1-3; 7 bases fit TRBD1. Per germline, CDR1 MNHEY and CDR2 SMNVEV (reference sequence). V lost 5 bases to trimming and J lost 2 bases; unmatched junction nucleotides: 6. This CDR3 has 15 amino acids.

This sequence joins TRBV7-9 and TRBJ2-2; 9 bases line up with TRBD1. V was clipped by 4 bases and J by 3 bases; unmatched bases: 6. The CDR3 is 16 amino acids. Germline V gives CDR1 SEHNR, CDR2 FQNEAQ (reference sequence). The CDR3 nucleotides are TGTGCCAGCAGCTCCGGGACAGGGTTTTACACCGGGGAGCTGTTTTTT. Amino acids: CASSSGTGFYTGELFF.

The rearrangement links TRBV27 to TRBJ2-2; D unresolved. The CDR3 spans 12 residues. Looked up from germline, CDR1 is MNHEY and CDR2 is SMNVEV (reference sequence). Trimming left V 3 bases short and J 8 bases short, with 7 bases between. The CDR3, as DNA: TGTGCCAGCAGTTTCGGTCTTGGGGAGCTGTTTTTT. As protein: CASSFGLGELFF.

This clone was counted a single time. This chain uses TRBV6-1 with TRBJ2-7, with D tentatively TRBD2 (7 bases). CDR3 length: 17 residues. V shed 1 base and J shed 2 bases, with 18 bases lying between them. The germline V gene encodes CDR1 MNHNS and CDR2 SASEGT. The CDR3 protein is CASSEVIGGGAPYEQYF. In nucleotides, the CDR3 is TGTGCCAGCAGTGAAGTTATAGGAGGGGGGGCCCCCTACGAGCAGTACTTC.

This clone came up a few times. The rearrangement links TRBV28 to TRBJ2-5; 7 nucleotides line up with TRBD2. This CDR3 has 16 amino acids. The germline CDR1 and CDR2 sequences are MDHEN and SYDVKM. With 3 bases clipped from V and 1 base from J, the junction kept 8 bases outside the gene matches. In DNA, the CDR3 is TGTGCCAGCAGTTTTTCGACGGGACTACTCCAAGAGACCCAGTACTTC. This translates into CASSFSTGLLQETQYF.

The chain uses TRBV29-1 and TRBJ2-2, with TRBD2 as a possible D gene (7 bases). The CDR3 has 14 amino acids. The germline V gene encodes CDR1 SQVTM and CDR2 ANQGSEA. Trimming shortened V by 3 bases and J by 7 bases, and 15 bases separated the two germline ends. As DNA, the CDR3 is TGCAGCGTTGACGGGGGGCTAACGGGCGGGGAGCTGTTTTTT. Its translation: CSVDGGLTGGELFF.

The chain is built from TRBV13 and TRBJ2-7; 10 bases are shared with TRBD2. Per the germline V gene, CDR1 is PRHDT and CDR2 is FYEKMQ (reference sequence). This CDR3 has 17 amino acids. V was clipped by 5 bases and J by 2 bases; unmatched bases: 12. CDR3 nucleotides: TGTGCCAGCAGCCCCCGGACTAGCGGAACGGGCCCCTACGAGCAGTACTTC. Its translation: CASSPRTSGTGPYEQYF. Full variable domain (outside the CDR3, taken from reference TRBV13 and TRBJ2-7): AAGVIQSPRHLIKEKRETATLKCYPIPRHDTVYWYQQGPGQDPQFLISFYEKMQSDKGSIPDRFSAQQFSDYHSELNMSSLELGDSALYFCASSPRTSGTGPYEQYFGPGTRLTVT.

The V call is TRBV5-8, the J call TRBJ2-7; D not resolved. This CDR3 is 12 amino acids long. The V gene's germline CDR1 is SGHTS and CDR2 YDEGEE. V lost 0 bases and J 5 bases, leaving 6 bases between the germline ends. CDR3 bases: TGTGCCAGCAGCTTGGACAGTAACGAGCAGTACTTC. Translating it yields CASSLDSNEQYF.

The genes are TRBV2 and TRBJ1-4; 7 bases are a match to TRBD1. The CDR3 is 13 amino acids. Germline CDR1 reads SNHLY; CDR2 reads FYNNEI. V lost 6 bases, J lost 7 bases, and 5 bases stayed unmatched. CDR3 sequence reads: CASRPDRAEKLFF. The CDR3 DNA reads TGTGCCAGCAGGCCAGACAGGGCTGAAAAACTGTTTTTT. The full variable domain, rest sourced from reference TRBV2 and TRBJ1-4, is EPEVTQTPSHQVTQMGQEVILRCVPISNHLYFYWYRQILGQKVEFLVSFYNNEISEKSEIFDDQFSVERPDGSNFTLKIRSTKLEDSAMYFCASRPDRAEKLFFGSGTQLSVL.

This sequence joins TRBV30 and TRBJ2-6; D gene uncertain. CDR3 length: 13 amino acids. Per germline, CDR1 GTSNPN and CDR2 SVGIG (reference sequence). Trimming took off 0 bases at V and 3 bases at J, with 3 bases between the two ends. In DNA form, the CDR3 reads TGTGCCTGGAGTGTACATGGGGCCAACGTCCTGACTTTC. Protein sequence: CAWSVHGANVLTF.

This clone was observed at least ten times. The CDR3 bases are TGTGCCAGCAGCGTAGGAGGATCAGCAAGCAATGAGCAGTTCTTC. Translation: CASSVGGSASNEQFF. This rearrangement joins TRBV9 to TRBJ2-1; D call uncertain. The germline V gene has CDR1 SGDLS and CDR2 YYNGEE. CDR3 length: 15 residues. The ends were cut back, 0 bases at V and 6 bases at J, with 13 bases in the middle.

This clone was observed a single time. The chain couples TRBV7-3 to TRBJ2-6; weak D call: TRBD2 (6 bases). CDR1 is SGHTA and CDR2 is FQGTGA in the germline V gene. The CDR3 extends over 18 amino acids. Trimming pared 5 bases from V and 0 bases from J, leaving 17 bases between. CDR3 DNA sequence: TGTGCCAGCAGCGCACCAAGCACGGAGGGCTCTGGGGCCAACGTCCTGACTTTC. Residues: CASSAPSTEGSGANVLTF.

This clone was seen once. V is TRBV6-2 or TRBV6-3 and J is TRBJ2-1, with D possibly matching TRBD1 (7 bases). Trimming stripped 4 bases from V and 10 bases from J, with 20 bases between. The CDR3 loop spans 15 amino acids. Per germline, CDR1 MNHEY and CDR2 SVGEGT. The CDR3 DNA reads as TGTGCCAGCAGTTCCCTCCCACAGGGGCTAGCGGAGCAGTTCTTC. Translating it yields CASSSLPQGLAEQFF.

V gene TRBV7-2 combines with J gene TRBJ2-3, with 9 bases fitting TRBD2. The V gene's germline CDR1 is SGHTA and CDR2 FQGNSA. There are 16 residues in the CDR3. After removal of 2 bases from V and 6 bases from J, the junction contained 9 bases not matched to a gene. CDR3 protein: CASSLSGGPPGDTQYF. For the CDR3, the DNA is TGTGCCAGCAGCTTAAGCGGGGGGCCCCCGGGGGATACGCAGTATTTT. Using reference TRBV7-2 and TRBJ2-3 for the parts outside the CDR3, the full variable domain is GAGVSQSPSNKVTEKGKDVELRCDPISGHTALYWYRQSLGQGLEFLIYFQGNSAPDKSGLPSDRFSAERTGGSVSTLTIQRTQQEDSAVYLCASSLSGGPPGDTQYFGPGTRLTVL.

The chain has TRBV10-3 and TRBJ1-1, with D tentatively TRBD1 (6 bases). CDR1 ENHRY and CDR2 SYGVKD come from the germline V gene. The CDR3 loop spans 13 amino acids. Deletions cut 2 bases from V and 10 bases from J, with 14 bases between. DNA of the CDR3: TGTGCCATCAGTGAGGAACGGGCCAGGGGAGCTTTCTTT. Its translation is CAISEERARGAFF.

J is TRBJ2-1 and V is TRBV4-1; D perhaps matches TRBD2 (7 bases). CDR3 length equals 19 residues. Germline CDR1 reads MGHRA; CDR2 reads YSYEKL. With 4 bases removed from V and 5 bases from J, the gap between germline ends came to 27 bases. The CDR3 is CASSPLTVDGGARDNEQFF. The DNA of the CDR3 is TGCGCCAGCAGCCCATTAACAGTAGATGGGGGGGCCAGGGACAATGAGCAGTTCTTC.

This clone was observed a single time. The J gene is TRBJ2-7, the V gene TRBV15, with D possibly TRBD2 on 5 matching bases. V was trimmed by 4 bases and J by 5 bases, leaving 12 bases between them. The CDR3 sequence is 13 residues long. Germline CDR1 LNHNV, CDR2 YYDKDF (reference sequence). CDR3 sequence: CATSKEVHNEQYF. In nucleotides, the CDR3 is TGTGCCACCAGCAAGGAGGTCCATAACGAGCAGTACTTC.

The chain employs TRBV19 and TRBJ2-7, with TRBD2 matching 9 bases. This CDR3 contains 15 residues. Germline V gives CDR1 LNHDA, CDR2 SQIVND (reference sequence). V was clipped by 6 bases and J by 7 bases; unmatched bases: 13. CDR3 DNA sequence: TGTGCCAGTAGCCCCCAGCGGGGGGCCTCGGGGGAGCAGTACTTC. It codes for CASSPQRGASGEQYF.

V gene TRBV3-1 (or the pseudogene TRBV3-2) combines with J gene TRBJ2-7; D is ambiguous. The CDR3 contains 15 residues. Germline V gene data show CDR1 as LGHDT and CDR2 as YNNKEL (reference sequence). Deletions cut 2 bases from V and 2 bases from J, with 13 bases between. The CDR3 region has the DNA TGTGCCAGCAGCCAAAGGTGGAGCAGCCCCTACGAGCAGTACTTC. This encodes CASSQRWSSPYEQYF.

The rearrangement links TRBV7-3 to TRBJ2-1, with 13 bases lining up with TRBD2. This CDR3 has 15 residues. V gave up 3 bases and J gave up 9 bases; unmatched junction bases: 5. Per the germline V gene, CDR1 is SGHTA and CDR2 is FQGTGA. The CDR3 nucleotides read TGTGCCAGCAGCTTCGGACTAGCGGGAGTTAGTGAGCAGTTCTTC. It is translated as CASSFGLAGVSEQFF.

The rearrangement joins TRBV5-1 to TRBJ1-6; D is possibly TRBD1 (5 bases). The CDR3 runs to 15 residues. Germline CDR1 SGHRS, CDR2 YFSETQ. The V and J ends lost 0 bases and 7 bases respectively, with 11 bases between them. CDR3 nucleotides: TGCGCCAGCAGCTTGGGTGACAGCTCCAATTCACCCCTCCACTTT. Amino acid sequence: CASSLGDSSNSPLHF.

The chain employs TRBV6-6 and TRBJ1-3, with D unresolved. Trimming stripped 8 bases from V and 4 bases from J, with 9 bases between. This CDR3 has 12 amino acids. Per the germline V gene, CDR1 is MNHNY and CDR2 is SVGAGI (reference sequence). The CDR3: CASHKTGNTIYF. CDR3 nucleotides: TGTGCCAGCCATAAAACAGGAAACACCATATATTTT.

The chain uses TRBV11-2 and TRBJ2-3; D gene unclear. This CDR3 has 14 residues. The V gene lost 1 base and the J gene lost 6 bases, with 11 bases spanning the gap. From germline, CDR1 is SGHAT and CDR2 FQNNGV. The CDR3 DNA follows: TGTGCCAGCAGCTTAGTTGCTTTTCAGGATACGCAGTATTTT. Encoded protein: CASSLVAFQDTQYF.

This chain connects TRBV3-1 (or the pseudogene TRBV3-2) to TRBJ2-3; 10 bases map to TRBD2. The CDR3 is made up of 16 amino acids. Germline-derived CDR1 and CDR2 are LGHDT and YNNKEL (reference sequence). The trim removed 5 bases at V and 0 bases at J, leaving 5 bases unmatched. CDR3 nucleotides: TGTGCCAGCAGCGAGGAGCGGGGGGGCAGCACAGATACGCAGTATTTT. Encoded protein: CASSEERGGSTDTQYF.

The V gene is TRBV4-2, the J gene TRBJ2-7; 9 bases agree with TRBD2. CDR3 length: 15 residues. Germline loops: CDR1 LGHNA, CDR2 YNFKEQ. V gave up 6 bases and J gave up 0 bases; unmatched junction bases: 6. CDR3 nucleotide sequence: TGTGCCAGCAGTCTCTTTAGCGGGAGCTCCTACGAGCAGTACTTC. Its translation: CASSLFSGSSYEQYF.

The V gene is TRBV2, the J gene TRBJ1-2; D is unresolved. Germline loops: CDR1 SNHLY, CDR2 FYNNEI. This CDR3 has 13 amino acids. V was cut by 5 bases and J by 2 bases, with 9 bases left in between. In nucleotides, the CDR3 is TGTGCCAGCAGTCTTGAGTCGAACTATGGCTACACCTTC. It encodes CASSLESNYGYTF.

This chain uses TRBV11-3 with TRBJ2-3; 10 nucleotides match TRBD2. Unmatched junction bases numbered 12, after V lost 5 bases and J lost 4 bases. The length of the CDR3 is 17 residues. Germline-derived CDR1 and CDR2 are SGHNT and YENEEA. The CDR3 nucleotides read TGTGCCAGCAGCCCGGGAGCTAGCGGGAGTAGTGCAGATACGCAGTATTTT. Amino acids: CASSPGASGSSADTQYF. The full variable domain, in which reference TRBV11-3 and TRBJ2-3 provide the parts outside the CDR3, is EAGVVQSPRYKIIEKKQPVAFWCNPISGHNTLYWYLQNLGQGPELLIRYENEEAVDDSQLPKDRFSAERLKGVDSTLKIQPAELGDSAVYLCASSPGASGSSADTQYFGPGTRLTVL.

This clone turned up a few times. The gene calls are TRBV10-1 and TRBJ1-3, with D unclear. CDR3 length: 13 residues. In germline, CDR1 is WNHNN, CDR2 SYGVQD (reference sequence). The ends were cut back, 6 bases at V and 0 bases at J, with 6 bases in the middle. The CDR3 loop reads CASRPSSGNTIYF. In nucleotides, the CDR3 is TGCGCCAGCAGGCCGAGCTCTGGAAACACCATATATTTT.

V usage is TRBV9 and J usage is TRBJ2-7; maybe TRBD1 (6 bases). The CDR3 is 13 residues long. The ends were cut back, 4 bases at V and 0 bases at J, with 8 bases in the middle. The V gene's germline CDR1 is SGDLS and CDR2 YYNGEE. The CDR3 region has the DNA TGTGCCAGCAGCCCGGACAGCTCCTACGAGCAGTACTTC. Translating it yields CASSPDSSYEQYF.